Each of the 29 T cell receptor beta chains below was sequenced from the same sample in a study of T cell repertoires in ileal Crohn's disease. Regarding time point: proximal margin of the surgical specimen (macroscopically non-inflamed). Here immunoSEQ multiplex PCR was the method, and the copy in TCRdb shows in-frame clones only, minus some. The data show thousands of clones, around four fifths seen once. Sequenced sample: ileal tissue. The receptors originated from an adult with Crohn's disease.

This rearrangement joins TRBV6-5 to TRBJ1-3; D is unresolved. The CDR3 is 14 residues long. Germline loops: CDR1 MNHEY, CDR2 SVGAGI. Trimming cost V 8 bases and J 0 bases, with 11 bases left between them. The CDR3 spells CASGTVFSGNTIYF. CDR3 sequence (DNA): TGTGCCAGCGGAACAGTATTCTCTGGAAACACCATATATTTT.

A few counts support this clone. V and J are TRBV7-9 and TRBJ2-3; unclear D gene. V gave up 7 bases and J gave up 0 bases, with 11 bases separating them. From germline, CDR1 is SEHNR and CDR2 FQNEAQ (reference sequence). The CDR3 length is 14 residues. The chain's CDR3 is CASTPRPSTDTQYF. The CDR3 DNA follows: TGTGCCAGCACCCCCCGGCCTAGCACAGATACGCAGTATTTT.

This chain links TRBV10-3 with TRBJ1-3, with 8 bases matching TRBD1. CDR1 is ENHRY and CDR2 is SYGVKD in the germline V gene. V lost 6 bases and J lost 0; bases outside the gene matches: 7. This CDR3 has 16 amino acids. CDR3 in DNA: TGTGCCATCAGCCCACAGGGGGGGTACTCTGGAAACACCATATATTTT. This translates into CAISPQGGYSGNTIYF.

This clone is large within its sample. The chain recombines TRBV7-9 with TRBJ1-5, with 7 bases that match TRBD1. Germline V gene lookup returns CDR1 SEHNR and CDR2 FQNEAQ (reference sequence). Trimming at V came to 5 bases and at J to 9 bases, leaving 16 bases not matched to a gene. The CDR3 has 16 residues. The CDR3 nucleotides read TGTGCCAGCAGCCGCCGTTCCACAGGGGAATTTGGGCCCCAGCATTTT. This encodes CASSRRSTGEFGPQHF.

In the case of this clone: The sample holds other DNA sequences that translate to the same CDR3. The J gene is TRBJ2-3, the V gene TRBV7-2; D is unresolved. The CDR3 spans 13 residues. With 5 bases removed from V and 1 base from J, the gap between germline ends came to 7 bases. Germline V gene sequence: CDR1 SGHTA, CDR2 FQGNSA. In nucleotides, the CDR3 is TGTGCCAGCAGCCTCCCGGGCACAGATACGCAGTATTTT. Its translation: CASSLPGTDTQYF. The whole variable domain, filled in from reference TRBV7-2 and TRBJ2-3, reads GAGVSQSPSNKVTEKGKDVELRCDPISGHTALYWYRQSLGQGLEFLIYFQGNSAPDKSGLPSDRFSAERTGGSVSTLTIQRTQQEDSAVYLCASSLPGTDTQYFGPGTRLTVL.

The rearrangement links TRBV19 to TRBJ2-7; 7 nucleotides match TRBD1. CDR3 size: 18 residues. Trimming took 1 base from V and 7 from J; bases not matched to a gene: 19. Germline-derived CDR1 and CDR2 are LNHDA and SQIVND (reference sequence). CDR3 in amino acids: CASSIVQRTGITKEEQYF. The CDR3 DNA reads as TGTGCCAGTAGTATAGTTCAACGGACAGGCATCACCAAGGAGGAGCAGTACTTC. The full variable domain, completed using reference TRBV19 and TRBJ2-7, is DGGITQSPKYLFRKEGQNVTLSCEQNLNHDAMYWYRQDPGQGLRLIYYSQIVNDFQKGDIAEGYSVSREKKESFPLTVTSAQKNPTAFYLCASSIVQRTGITKEEQYFGPGTRLTVT.

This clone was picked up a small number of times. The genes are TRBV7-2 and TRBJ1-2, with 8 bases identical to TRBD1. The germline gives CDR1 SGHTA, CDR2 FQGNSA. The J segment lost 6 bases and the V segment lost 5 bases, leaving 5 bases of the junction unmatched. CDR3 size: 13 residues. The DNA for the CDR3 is TGTGCCAGCAGCCGACAGGGGAGGGATGGCTACACCTTC. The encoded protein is CASSRQGRDGYTF.

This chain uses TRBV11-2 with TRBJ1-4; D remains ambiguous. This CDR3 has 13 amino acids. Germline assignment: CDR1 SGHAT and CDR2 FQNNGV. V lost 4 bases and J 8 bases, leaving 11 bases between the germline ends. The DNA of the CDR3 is TGTGCCAGCAGCTGGGCAGAAAGGGAAAAACTGTTTTTT. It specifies CASSWAEREKLFF.

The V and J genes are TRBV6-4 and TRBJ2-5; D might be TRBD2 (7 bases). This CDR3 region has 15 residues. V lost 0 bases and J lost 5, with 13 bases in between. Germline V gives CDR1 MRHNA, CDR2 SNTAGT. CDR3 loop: CASSDSEGGAETQYF. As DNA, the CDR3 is TGTGCCAGCAGTGACTCTGAGGGGGGGGCCGAGACCCAGTACTTC.

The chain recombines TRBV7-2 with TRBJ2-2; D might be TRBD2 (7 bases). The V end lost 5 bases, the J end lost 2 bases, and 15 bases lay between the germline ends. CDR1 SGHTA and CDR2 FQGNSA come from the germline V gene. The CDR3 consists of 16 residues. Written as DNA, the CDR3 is TGTGCCAGCAGCCCCTACGGGGGGCCCAACACCGGGGAGCTGTTTTTT. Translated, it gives CASSPYGGPNTGELFF.

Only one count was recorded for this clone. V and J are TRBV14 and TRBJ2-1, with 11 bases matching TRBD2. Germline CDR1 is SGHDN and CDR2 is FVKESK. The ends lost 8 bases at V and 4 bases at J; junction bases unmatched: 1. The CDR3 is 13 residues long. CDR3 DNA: TGTGCCAGCTCTAGCGGGAGGTACAATGAGCAGTTCTTC. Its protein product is CASSSGRYNEQFF.

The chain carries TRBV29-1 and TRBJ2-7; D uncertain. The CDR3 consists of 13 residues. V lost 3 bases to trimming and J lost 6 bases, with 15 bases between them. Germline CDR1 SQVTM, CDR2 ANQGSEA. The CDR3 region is CSVEEPEGSEQYF. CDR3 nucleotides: TGCAGCGTTGAGGAGCCGGAAGGTTCCGAGCAGTACTTC.

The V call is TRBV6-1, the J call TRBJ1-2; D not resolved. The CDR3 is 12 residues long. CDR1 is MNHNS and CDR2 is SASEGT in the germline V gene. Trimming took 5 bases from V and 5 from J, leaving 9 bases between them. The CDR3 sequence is CASSWALYGYTF. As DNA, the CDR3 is TGTGCCAGCAGTTGGGCTCTTTATGGCTACACCTTC.

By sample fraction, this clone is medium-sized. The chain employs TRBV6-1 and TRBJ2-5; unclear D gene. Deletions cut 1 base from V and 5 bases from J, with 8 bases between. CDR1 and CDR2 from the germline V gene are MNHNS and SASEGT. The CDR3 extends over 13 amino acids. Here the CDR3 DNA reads TGTGCCAGCAGTGAAGTTTTTTTGGAGACCCAGTACTTC. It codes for CASSEVFLETQYF.

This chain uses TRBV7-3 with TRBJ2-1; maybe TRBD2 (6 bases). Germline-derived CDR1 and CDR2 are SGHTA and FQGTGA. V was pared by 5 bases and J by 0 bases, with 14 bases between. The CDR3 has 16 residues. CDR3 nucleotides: TGTGCCAGCAGCCCCAGCCAACTAGCCTCCTACAATGAGCAGTTCTTC. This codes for CASSPSQLASYNEQFF. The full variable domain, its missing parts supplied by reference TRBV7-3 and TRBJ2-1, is GAGVSQTPSNKVTEKGKYVELRCDPISGHTALYWYRQSLGQGPEFLIYFQGTGAADDSGLPNDRFFAVRPEGSVSTLKIQRTERGDSAVYLCASSPSQLASYNEQFFGPGTRLTVL.

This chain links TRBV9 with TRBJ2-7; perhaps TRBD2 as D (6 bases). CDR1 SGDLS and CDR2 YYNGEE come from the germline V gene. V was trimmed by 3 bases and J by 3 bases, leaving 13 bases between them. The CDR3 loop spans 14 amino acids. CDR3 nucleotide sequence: TGTGCCAGCAGCGGCGGGGTGGCGAACTACGAGCAGTACTTC. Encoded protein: CASSGGVANYEQYF.

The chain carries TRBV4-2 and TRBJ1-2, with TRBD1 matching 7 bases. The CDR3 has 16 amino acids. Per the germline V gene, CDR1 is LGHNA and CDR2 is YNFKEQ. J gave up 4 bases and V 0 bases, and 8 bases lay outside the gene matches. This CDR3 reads CASSQDGEGGAYGYTF. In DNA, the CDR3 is TGTGCCAGCAGCCAAGACGGGGAAGGGGGCGCCTATGGCTACACCTTC.

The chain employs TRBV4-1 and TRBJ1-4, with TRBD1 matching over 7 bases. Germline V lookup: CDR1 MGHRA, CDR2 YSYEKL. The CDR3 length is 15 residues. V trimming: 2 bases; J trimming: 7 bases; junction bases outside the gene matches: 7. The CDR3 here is CASSQPGTAAEKLFF. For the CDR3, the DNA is TGCGCCAGCAGCCAACCCGGGACAGCGGCTGAAAAACTGTTTTTT.

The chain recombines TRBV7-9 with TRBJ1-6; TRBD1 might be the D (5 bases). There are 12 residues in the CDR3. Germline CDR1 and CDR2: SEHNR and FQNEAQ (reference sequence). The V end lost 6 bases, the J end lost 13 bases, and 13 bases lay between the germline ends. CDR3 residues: CASSEGTGPLHF. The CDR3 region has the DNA TGTGCCAGCAGTGAGGGGACGGGGCCCCTCCACTTT.

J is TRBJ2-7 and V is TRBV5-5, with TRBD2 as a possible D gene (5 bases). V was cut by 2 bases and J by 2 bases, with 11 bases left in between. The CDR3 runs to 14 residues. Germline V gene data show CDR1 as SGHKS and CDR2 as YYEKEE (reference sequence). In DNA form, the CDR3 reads TGTGCCAGCAGCTTAGGAGGCCTGGCCTACGAGCAGTACTTC. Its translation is CASSLGGLAYEQYF.

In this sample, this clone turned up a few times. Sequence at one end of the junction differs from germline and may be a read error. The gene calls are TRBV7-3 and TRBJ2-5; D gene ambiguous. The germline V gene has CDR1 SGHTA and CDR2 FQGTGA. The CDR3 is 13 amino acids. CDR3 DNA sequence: TGCGCCAGCAGCCAAGTTCCGGGAGAGACCCAGTACTTC. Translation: CASSQVPGETQYF.

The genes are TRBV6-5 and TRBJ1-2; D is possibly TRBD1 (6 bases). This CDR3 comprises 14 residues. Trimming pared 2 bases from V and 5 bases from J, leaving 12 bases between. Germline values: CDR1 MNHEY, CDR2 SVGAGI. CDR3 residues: CASSYQPDRYGYTF. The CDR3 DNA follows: TGTGCCAGCAGTTACCAGCCGGACAGATATGGCTACACCTTC.

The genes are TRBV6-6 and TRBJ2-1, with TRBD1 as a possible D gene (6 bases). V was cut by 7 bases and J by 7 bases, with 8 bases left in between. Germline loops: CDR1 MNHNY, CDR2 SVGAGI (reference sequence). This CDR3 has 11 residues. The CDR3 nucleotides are TGTGCCAGCACTACAGGGAATGAGCAGTTCTTC. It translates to CASTTGNEQFF.

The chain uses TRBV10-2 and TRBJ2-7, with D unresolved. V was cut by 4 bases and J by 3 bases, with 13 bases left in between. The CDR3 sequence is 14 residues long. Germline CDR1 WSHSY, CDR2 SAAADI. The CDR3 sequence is CASSAGNSFYEQYF. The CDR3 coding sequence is TGCGCCAGCAGTGCCGGCAACAGCTTCTACGAGCAGTACTTC.

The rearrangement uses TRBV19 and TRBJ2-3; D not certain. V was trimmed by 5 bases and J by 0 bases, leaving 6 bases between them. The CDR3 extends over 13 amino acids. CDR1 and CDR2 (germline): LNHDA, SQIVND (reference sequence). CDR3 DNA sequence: TGTGCCAGTAGTGGGGTTAGCACAGATACGCAGTATTTT. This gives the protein CASSGVSTDTQYF.

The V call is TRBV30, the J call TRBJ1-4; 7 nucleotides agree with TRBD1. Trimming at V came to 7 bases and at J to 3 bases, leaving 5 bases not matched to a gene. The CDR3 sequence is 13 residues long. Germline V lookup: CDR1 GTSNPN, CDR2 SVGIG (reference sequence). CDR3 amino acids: CASEGGPNEKLFF. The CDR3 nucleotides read TGTGCCTCGGAAGGGGGCCCTAATGAAAAACTGTTTTTT.

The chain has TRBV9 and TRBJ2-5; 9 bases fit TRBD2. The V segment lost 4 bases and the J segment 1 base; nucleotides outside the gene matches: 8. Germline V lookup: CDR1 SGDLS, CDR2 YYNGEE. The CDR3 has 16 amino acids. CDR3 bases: TGTGCCAGCAGCCCGCAGGGCGGGGGGGCCCAAGAGACCCAGTACTTC. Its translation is CASSPQGGGAQETQYF.

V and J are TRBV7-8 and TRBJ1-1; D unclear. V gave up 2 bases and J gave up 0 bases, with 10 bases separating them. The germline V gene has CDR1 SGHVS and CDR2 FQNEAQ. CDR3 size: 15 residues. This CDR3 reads CASSLLIGMNTEAFF. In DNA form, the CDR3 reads TGTGCCAGCAGCTTACTCATCGGCATGAACACTGAAGCTTTCTTT.

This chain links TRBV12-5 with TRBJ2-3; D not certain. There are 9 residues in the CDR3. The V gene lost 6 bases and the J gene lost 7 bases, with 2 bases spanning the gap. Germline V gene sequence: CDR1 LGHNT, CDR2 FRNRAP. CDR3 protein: CASGNTQYF. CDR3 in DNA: TGTGCTAGTGGAAATACGCAGTATTTT.